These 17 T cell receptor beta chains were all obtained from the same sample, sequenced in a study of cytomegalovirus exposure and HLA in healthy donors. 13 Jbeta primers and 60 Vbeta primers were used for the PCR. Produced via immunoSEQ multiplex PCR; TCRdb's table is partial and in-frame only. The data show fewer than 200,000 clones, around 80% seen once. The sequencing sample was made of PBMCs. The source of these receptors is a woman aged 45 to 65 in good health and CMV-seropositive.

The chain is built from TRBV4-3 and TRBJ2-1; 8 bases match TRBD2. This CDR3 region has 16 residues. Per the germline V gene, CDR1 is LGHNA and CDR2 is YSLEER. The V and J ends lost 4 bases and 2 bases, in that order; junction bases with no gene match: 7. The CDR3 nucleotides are TGCGCCAGCAGCCGGAAAACTAGCGGTCCCTACAATGAGCAGTTCTTC. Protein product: CASSRKTSGPYNEQFF.

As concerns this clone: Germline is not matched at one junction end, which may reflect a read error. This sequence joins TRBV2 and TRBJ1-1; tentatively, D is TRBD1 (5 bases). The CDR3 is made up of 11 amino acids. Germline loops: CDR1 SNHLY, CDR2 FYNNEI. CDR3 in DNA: TGTGCCAGCAGTGAGACAGCGATTATCCCCTTT. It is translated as CASSETAIIPF.

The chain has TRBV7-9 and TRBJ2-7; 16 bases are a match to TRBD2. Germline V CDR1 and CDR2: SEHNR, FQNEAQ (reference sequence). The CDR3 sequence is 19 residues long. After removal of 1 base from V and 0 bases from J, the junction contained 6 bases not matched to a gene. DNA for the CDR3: TGTGCCAGCAGCTTAGGTAGGGGACTAGCGGGAGGGCCCTCCTACGAGCAGTACTTC. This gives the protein CASSLGRGLAGGPSYEQYF.

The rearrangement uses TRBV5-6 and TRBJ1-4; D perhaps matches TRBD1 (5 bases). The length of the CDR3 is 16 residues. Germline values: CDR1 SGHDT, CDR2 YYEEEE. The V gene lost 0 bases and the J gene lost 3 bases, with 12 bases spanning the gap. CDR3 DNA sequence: TGTGCCAGCAGCTTGGTGGGGGAGGGAGCTAATGAAAAACTGTTTTTT. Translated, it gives CASSLVGEGANEKLFF.

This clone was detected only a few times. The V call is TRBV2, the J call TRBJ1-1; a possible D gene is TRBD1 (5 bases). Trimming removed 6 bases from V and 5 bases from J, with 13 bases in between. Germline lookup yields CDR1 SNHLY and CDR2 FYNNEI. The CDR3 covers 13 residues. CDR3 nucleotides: TGTGCCAGCAGAAAGGATGGGGGGACTGAAGCTTTCTTT. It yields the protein CASRKDGGTEAFF. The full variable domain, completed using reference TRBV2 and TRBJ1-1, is EPEVTQTPSHQVTQMGQEVILRCVPISNHLYFYWYRQILGQKVEFLVSFYNNEISEKSEIFDDQFSVERPDGSNFTLKIRSTKLEDSAMYFCASRKDGGTEAFFGQGTRLTVV.

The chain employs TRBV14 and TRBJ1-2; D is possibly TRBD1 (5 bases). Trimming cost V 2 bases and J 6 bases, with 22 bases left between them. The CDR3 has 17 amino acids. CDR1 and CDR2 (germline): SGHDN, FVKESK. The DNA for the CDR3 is TGTGCCAGCAGCCAATGGATGGCAGAGACCCCCAGGGATGGCTACACCTTC. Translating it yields CASSQWMAETPRDGYTF.

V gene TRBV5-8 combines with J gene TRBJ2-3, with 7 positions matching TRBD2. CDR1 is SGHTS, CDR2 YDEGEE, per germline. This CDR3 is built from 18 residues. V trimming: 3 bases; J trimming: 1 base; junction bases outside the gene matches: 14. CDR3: CASSSGVAGTTGTDTQYF. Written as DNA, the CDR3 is TGTGCCAGCAGCTCCGGAGTAGCGGGTACTACTGGCACAGATACGCAGTATTTT.

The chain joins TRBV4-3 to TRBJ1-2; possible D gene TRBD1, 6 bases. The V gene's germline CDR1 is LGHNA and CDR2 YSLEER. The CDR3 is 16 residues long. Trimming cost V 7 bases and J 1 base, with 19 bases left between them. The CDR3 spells CASTPTPGGVNYGYTF. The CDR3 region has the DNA TGCGCCAGCACCCCTACCCCGGGGGGCGTTAACTATGGCTACACCTTC.

CDR3 nucleotides: TGCGCCAGCAGCCACCCCGGGGGACTCCAAGGCACCGGGGAGCTGTTTTTT. Protein product: CASSHPGGLQGTGELFF. The chain uses TRBV4-3 and TRBJ2-2; D is possibly TRBD2 (6 bases). The CDR3 contains 17 residues. With 3 bases removed from V and 4 bases from J, the gap between germline ends came to 18 bases. CDR1 and CDR2 from the germline V gene are LGHNA and YSLEER.

The CDR3 DNA sequence: TGTGCCAGCAGCACCGGACTAGCGGGAGCTTACAATGAGCAGTTCTTC. Protein sequence: CASSTGLAGAYNEQFF. The chain employs TRBV5-4 and TRBJ2-1; 13 positions agree with TRBD2. Germline values: CDR1 SGHNT, CDR2 YYREEE (reference sequence). The CDR3 is 16 residues long. J lost 4 bases, V lost 4 bases, and 5 bases had no gene match.

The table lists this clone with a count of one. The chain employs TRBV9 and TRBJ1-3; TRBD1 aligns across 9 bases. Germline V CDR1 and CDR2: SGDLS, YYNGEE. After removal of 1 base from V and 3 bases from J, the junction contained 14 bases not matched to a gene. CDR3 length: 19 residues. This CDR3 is CASSVPPGTGKLHGNTIYF. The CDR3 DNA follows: TGTGCCAGCAGCGTACCCCCCGGGACAGGGAAATTACATGGAAACACCATATATTTT.

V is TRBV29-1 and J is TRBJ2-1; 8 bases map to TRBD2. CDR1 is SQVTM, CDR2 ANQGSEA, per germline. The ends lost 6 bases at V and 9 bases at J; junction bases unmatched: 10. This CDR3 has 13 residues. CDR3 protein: CSVVPGLGGEQFF. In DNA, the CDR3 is TGCAGCGTCGTACCGGGACTAGGTGGTGAGCAGTTCTTC.

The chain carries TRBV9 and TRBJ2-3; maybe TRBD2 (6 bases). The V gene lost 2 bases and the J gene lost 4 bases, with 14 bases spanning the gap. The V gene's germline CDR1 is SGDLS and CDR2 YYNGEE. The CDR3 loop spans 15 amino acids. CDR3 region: CASSVLGGGADTQYF. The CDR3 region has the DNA TGTGCCAGCAGCGTGCTGGGGGGTGGCGCAGATACGCAGTATTTT.

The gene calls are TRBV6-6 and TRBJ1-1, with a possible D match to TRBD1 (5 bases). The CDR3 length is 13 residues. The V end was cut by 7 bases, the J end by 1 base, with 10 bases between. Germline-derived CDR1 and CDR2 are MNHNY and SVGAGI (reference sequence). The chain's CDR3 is CASTIRGNTEAFF. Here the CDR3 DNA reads TGTGCCAGCACCATAAGGGGGAACACTGAAGCTTTCTTT.

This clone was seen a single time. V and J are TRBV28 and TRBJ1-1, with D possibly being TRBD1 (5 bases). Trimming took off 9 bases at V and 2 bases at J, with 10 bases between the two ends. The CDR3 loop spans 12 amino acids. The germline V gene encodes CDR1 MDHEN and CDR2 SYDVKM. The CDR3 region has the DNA TGTGCCAGTACAGGTTTCAACACTGAAGCTTTCTTT. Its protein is CASTGFNTEAFF.

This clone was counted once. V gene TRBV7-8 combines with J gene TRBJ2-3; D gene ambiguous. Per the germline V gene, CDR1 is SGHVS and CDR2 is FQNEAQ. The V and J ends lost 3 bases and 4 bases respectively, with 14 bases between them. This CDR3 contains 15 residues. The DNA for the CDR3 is TGTGCCAGCAGCTTCTCCGGGTCTCCCTCAGATACGCAGTATTTT. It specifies CASSFSGSPSDTQYF.

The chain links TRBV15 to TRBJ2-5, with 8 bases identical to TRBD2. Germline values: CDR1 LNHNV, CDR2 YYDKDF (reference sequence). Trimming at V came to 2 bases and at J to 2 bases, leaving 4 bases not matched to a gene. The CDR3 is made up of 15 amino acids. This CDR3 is CATSRLAGPQETQYF. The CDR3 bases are TGTGCCACCAGCAGACTAGCGGGCCCACAAGAGACCCAGTACTTC.